The 4 T cell receptor beta chains presented below share a single source sample, sequenced in a study of blood T cell repertoires in COVID-19. Assay used: immunoSEQ multiplex PCR; TCRdb lists only in-frame clones, some missing. The data hold about 200,000 clones, with roughly 80% observed a single time. The specimen was peripheral blood. Receptors were obtained from a woman aged 65 to 85 with acute or convalescent COVID-19.

This chain joins TRBV25-1 and TRBJ1-2; 8 bases fit TRBD1. The CDR3 covers 17 residues. Germline V gene data show CDR1 as MGHDK and CDR2 as SYGVNS. V was pared by 6 bases and J by 4 bases, with 16 bases of the junction left unmatched. CDR3 sequence (DNA): TGTGCCAGCAGCGGAGCTCTCGGGACAGGCGAATTCTATGGCTACACCTTC. Translated, it gives CASSGALGTGEFYGYTF.

The chain joins TRBV4-2 to TRBJ2-1; 9 bases map to TRBD2. The germline CDR1 and CDR2 sequences are LGHNA and YNFKEQ. V lost 2 bases, J lost 1 base, and 6 bases stayed unmatched. The CDR3 contains 17 residues. CDR3 amino acids: CASSQKLAGASYNEQFF. In nucleotides, the CDR3 is TGTGCCAGCAGCCAAAAATTAGCGGGGGCGTCCTACAATGAGCAGTTCTTC.

CDR3 sequence (DNA): TGTGCCAGCAGGCCCGGACTAGCGGAACAAGAGACCCAGTACTTC. As protein: CASRPGLAEQETQYF. V and J are TRBV6-6 and TRBJ2-5, with TRBD2 matching over 10 bases. CDR1 MNHNY and CDR2 SVGAGI come from the germline V gene (reference sequence). The CDR3 contains 15 residues. Trimming at V came to 6 bases and at J to 2 bases, leaving 6 bases not matched to a gene.

The rearrangement uses TRBV19 and TRBJ1-1, with TRBD1 identical over 9 bases. The CDR3 is 14 amino acids. The germline V gene has CDR1 LNHDA and CDR2 SQIVND (reference sequence). The V gene end was trimmed by 7 bases and the J gene end by 3 bases; junction bases not matched to a gene: 6. CDR3 bases: TGTGCCAGTACCCGGGACAGGGATTACACTGAAGCTTTCTTT. Encoded protein: CASTRDRDYTEAFF.